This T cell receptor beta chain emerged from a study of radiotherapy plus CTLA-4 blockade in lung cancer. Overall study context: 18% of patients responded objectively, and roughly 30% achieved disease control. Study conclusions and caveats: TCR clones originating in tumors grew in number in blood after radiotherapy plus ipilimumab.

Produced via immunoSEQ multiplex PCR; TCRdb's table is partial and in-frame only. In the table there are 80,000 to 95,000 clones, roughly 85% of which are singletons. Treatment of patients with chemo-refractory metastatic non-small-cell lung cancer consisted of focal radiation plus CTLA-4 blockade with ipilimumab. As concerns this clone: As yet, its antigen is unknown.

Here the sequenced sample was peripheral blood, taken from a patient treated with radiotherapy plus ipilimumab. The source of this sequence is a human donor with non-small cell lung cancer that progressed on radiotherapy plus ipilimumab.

CDR3 sequence reads: CASRQRENYGYTF. In nucleotides, the CDR3 is TGTGCCAGCAGGCAGAGAGAAAACTATGGCTACACCTTC. The chain joins TRBV6-1 to TRBJ1-2, with unresolved D. Germline assignment: CDR1 MNHNS and CDR2 SASEGT. Trimming pared 6 bases from V and 2 bases from J, leaving 10 bases between. CDR3 length: 13 amino acids.